This T cell receptor beta chain was documented in a study of naive and memory T cell subsets. Study observations and caveats: Especially in CD8 cells, naive repertoires contained a few larger clonotypes, possibly CD45RA-re-expressing memory cells.

The CDR3 is 16 residues long. Germline values: CDR1 SGHRS, CDR2 YFSETQ. J was trimmed by 4 bases and V by 2 bases; bases with no gene match: 9. Both TRBC1 and TRBC2 were covered by a beta constant-region primer of two equimolar oligonucleotides. The ligated cDNA underwent four PCR rounds using SP2 and nested alpha and beta constant-region primers. TCRdb redid the calling of the UMI-ligation and nested PCR reads with MiXCR, one entry per CDR3 protein. Of approximately 100,000 distinct CDR3 sequences in the sample, around 13% were seen once. A few counts support this clonotype. Its target is not known. The chain is built from TRBV5-1 and TRBJ2-3; 8 bases fit TRBD1. The clonotype originates from a human donor in good health. The sequencing sample was made of naive CD8+ T cells from blood. Written as DNA, the CDR3 is TGCGCCAGCAGCTTTCCCCGGACAGGGATATCAGATACGCAGTATTTT. Encoded protein: CASSFPRTGISDTQYF.